The rows below give T cell receptor beta chains drawn from one sample of a study of CD8 T cells in Susac syndrome. TCRdb itself ran the immunoSEQ multiplex PCR reads through MiXCR, one entry per CDR3 protein. The top ten hold about 0.3% of the sample, which has just under 95,000 distinct CDR3 sequences, around 94% seen once. Sample: CD4+ T cells from PBMCs. Receptors were obtained from a human donor with Susac syndrome. The CDR3 runs from the conserved cysteine through the conserved F or W. Fields, in order: J gene, V gene, CDR3 protein.

J gene: TRBJ1-1
V gene: TRBV14
CDR3 protein: CASSPRFSGTTEAFF

J gene: TRBJ2-1
V gene: TRBV9
CDR3 protein: CASSVASGGENEQFF

J gene: TRBJ2-2
V gene: TRBV20-1
CDR3 protein: CSASYGLAGNTGELFF

J gene: TRBJ2-1
V gene: TRBV15
CDR3 protein: CATSRDYTNNEQFF

J gene: TRBJ2-3
V gene: TRBV7-8
CDR3 protein: CASSFDRVGTDTQYF

J gene: TRBJ1-2
V gene: TRBV12-3/TRBV12-4
CDR3 protein: CASSPGQGAVYGYTF

J gene: TRBJ2-1
V gene: TRBV30
CDR3 protein: CTWSPGQFNEQFF

J gene: TRBJ1-3
V gene: TRBV2
CDR3 protein: CASMIGNTIYF

J gene: TRBJ2-7
V gene: TRBV28
CDR3 protein: CASKQGANEQYF

J gene: TRBJ1-5
V gene: TRBV28
CDR3 protein: CASSSPPQPQHF